What follows are 9 T cell receptor beta chains derived from one specimen sequenced in a study of blood T cell repertoires in COVID-19. Clones were sequenced by immunoSEQ multiplex PCR, and TCRdb holds only the in-frame ones, with some missing. The repertoire includes around 160,000 clones, roughly 90% of them detected once, and 2% to 2.5% sits in the top ten. Specimen: peripheral blood. The receptors derive from a human donor in a cohort sampled during active COVID-19.

The chain employs TRBV5-1 and TRBJ2-6, with TRBD1 identical over 9 bases. Germline loops: CDR1 SGHRS, CDR2 YFSETQ. V dropped 4 bases and J dropped 1; count of bases not matched to a gene: 9. This CDR3 is 18 amino acids long. CDR3 region: CASSPVGQGGSGANVLTF. As DNA, the CDR3 is TGCGCCAGCAGCCCGGTGGGACAGGGTGGGTCTGGGGCCAACGTCCTGACTTTC.

J is TRBJ2-1 and V is TRBV6-4; 13 positions agree with TRBD2. Germline lookup yields CDR1 MRHNA and CDR2 SNTAGT. With 7 bases clipped from V and 5 bases from J, the junction kept 8 bases outside the gene matches. There are 16 residues in the CDR3. The CDR3 is CASKETGLAGDNEQFF. For the CDR3, the DNA is TGTGCCAGCAAAGAGACCGGACTAGCGGGAGACAATGAGCAGTTCTTC.

The chain joins TRBV27 to TRBJ2-4, with 7 nucleotides matching TRBD2. The length of the CDR3 is 16 residues. Trimming removed 6 bases from V and 1 base from J; junction bases left unmatched: 9. The V gene's germline CDR1 is MNHEY and CDR2 SMNVEV (reference sequence). The CDR3 DNA is TGTGCCAGCAGCTCATGGAGGGAGGGGGCCAAAAACATTCAGTACTTC. Amino acid sequence: CASSSWREGAKNIQYF.

The sample holds one count of this clone. The chain combines TRBV5-1 with TRBJ2-5; 7 bases line up with TRBD1. Germline lookup yields CDR1 SGHRS and CDR2 YFSETQ. The CDR3 totals 13 residues. Trimming at V came to 4 bases and at J to 4 bases, leaving 4 bases not matched to a gene. The CDR3 here is CASSLGQRETQYF. As DNA, the CDR3 is TGCGCCAGCAGCCTGGGACAGCGAGAGACCCAGTACTTC.

The chain is built from TRBV7-3 and TRBJ2-2; 7 nucleotides agree with TRBD1. CDR3 length: 13 amino acids. The germline gives CDR1 SGHTA, CDR2 FQGTGA. V dropped 5 bases and J dropped 5; count of bases not matched to a gene: 2. This chain's CDR3 is CASSTGETGELFF. CDR3 DNA sequence: TGTGCCAGCAGCACAGGGGAAACCGGGGAGCTGTTTTTT.

V and J are TRBV5-1 and TRBJ1-2; TRBD1 matches at 10 bases. CDR3 length: 19 amino acids. Trimming removed 3 bases from V and 4 bases from J; junction bases left unmatched: 18. Germline assignment: CDR1 SGHRS and CDR2 YFSETQ. CDR3 in amino acids: CASSYFRPGQGRVGYGYTF. The CDR3 coding sequence is TGCGCCAGCAGCTACTTTCGACCGGGACAGGGGCGTGTGGGCTATGGCTACACCTTC.

The chain employs TRBV14 and TRBJ2-5; possibly TRBD1 for D (5 bases). From germline, CDR1 is SGHDN and CDR2 FVKESK. V lost 3 bases and J 4 bases, leaving 21 bases between the germline ends. CDR3 length: 17 residues. CDR3 residues: CASSQGSRGVWGETQYF. The CDR3 DNA sequence: TGTGCCAGCAGCCAGGGTTCAAGGGGCGTTTGGGGAGAGACCCAGTACTTC.

The chain employs TRBV5-6 and TRBJ2-5; D not resolved. The germline CDR1 and CDR2 sequences are SGHDT and YYEEEE. The V end was cut by 1 base, the J end by 2 bases, with 6 bases between. The CDR3 covers 13 residues. CDR3 protein: CASSLIQQETQYF. The CDR3 DNA sequence: TGTGCCAGCAGCTTGATACAGCAAGAGACCCAGTACTTC.

This chain joins TRBV15 and TRBJ2-2; D ambiguous. Trimming removed 0 bases from V and 6 bases from J, with 8 bases in between. This CDR3 spans 14 amino acids. Germline CDR1 reads LNHNV; CDR2 reads YYDKDF (reference sequence). The CDR3 DNA reads as TGTGCCACCAGCAGAGATCGACACTCCGGGGAGCTGTTTTTT. It translates to CATSRDRHSGELFF.